This TCR beta chain was captured in a study of cytomegalovirus exposure and HLA in healthy donors. With respect to this clone: No antigen is known for it.

A multiplex PCR was run with 60 Vbeta primers and 13 Jbeta primers. Profiling relied on immunoSEQ multiplex PCR, and the TCRdb table lists in-frame clones only, not all of them. This table holds around 150,000 clones, around 9% found once. Findings of the study overall: Several of the most significant clusters appeared, in a later analysis, to be linked to common viral pathogens. Follow-up analysis later connected one missense variant in DCLRE1C with trimming of TCR beta V- and J-genes.

This CDR3 has 20 residues. V lost 2 bases to trimming and J lost 5 bases; unmatched junction nucleotides: 14. The germline CDR1 and CDR2 sequences are SGHRS and YFSETQ. The chain links TRBV5-1 to TRBJ2-2; 14 bases align to TRBD2. The source material was PBMCs. The sequence was obtained from a woman between 35 and 50 years old in good health and CMV-seropositive. CDR3 in DNA: TGCGCCAGCAGCTTCACCGCCGGGACTAGCGGGGGAGTCAATACCGGGGAGCTGTTTTTT. The encoded protein is CASSFTAGTSGGVNTGELFF.